Listed below are T cell receptor beta chains from one sample, sequenced in a study of cytomegalovirus exposure and HLA in healthy donors. Repertoires were generated with immunoSEQ multiplex PCR, while TCRdb's copy carries only in-frame clones and drops some. The sample yields 200,000 to 250,000 clones, roughly 88% seen once. The source material was PBMCs. The receptor source for this set is a woman aged 30 to 39 in good health and CMV-seropositive. CDR3s include the opening cysteine and the closing phenylalanine or tryptophan. A D gene is named only where the DNA matches it firmly. Clone size appears in some rows only: once, few, many, or a class for an expanded clone.

CDR3aa | CDR3nt | j_gene | d_gene | len | v_gene | abundance
CASSSEGSYEQYF | TGTGCCAGCAGTTCTGAGGGATCCTACGAGCAGTACTTC | TRBJ2-7 | . | 13 | TRBV27 | .
CASSAGGNSYEQYF | TGTGCCAGTAGTGCCGGGGGGAACTCCTACGAGCAGTACTTC | TRBJ2-7 | TRBD2 | 14 | TRBV19 | .
CASSLGGTYEQYF | TGTGCCAGCAGTTTAGGGGGCACCTACGAGCAGTACTTC | TRBJ2-7 | . | 13 | TRBV28 | .
CASSFNTGELFF | TGTGCCAGCAGTTTTAACACCGGGGAGCTGTTTTTT | TRBJ2-2 | . | 12 | TRBV27 | few
CASSSGTATTSEQYF | TGTGCCAGCAGCTCGGGGACAGCCACGACCTCCGAGCAGTACTTC | TRBJ2-7 | TRBD1 | 15 | TRBV11-1 | .
CASSVALGGLETQYF | TGTGCCAGCAGCGTAGCTCTAGGGGGTCTTGAGACCCAGTACTTC | TRBJ2-5 | . | 15 | TRBV9 | .
CSVGDRATNGYTF | TGCAGCGTCGGGGACAGGGCCACTAATGGCTACACCTTC | TRBJ1-2 | TRBD1 | 13 | TRBV29-1 | .
CASSRRFDYGYTF | TGCGCCAGCAGCCGACGGTTTGACTATGGCTACACCTTC | TRBJ1-2 | . | 13 | TRBV5-1 | few
CASSENPSSGYTF | TGTGCCAGCAGTGAGAATCCTAGCAGCGGCTACACCTTC | TRBJ1-2 | . | 13 | TRBV2 | .
CASSFQSYQPQHF | TGTGCCAGCAGTTTCCAGTCCTATCAGCCCCAGCATTTT | TRBJ1-5 | . | 13 | TRBV27 | .
CASSQEGARGNTQYF | TGCGCCAGCAGCCAAGAAGGAGCCCGCGGAAATACGCAGTATTTT | TRBJ2-3 | . | 15 | TRBV4-3 | .
CASSLESPGTVEKLFF | TGTGCCAGCAGCTTGGAATCCCCGGGGACAGTCGAAAAACTGTTTTTT | TRBJ1-4 | TRBD1 | 16 | TRBV5-6 | once
CASSPPSFPGELFF | TGTGCCAGCTCACCTCCTAGTTTTCCCGGGGAGCTGTTTTTT | TRBJ2-2 | . | 14 | TRBV18 | .
CASSLQVTGELFF | TGCGCCAGCAGCCTACAGGTCACCGGGGAGCTGTTTTTT | TRBJ2-2 | . | 13 | TRBV5-1 | .
CASGLGDTEAFF | TGTGCTAGTGGTTTGGGGGACACTGAAGCTTTCTTT | TRBJ1-1 | . | 12 | TRBV12-5 | few
CACPGQGGAEAFF | TGTGCCTGTCCCGGACAGGGTGGGGCTGAAGCTTTCTTT | TRBJ1-1 | TRBD1 | 13 | TRBV30 | .
CASSPTPPGQGSYEQYF | TGTGCCAGCAGCCCTACACCTCCGGGACAGGGTTCCTACGAGCAGTACTTC | TRBJ2-7 | TRBD1 | 17 | TRBV7-3 | .
CASSPQGLVTGELFF | TGTGCCAGCAGCCCTCAGGGACTAGTCACCGGGGAGCTGTTTTTT | TRBJ2-2 | TRBD2 | 15 | TRBV7-2 | once
CSVYDSRGYTF | TGCAGCGTTTATGACAGTCGGGGCTACACCTTC | TRBJ1-2 | . | 11 | TRBV29-1 | .
CASSVGGSGELFF | TGTGCCAGCAGCGTAGGAGGATCCGGGGAGCTGTTTTTT | TRBJ2-2 | . | 13 | TRBV9 | .
CASSQGQPYEQYF | TGTGCCAGCAGTCAAGGACAGCCATACGAGCAGTACTTC | TRBJ2-7 | . | 13 | TRBV28 | .
CAWSVGTGYTEAFF | TGTGCCTGGTCGGTCGGGACAGGGTACACTGAAGCTTTCTTT | TRBJ1-1 | TRBD1 | 14 | TRBV30 | .
CASSRSGQGLTEAFF | TGTGCCAGCAGCCGTAGCGGACAGGGGCTCACTGAAGCTTTCTTT | TRBJ1-1 | TRBD1 | 15 | TRBV27 | once
CASSPRTSGHTGELFF | TGTGCCAGCAGCCCCCGGACTAGCGGGCACACCGGGGAGCTGTTTTTT | TRBJ2-2 | TRBD2 | 16 | TRBV7-2 | .
CSVDGRDSYEQYF | TGCAGCGTTGATGGGAGGGATTCCTACGAGCAGTACTTC | TRBJ2-7 | TRBD2 | 13 | TRBV29-1 | .
CASSGDRTFNYGYTF | TGTGCCAGCAGCGGTGACCGGACCTTTAACTATGGCTACACCTTC | TRBJ1-2 | . | 15 | TRBV9 | .
CASSFPDTHNQETQYF | TGTGCCAGCAGCTTTCCGGACACCCATAACCAAGAGACCCAGTACTTC | TRBJ2-5 | . | 16 | TRBV5-6 | .
CASGLVLYNGPPGSMNTEAFF | TGTGCTAGTGGTTTGGTACTCTACAACGGTCCCCCAGGGAGCATGAACACTGAAGCTTTCTTT | TRBJ1-1 | . | 21 | TRBV12-5 | once
CASSQEGTVYYGYTF | TGCGCCAGCAGCCAAGAAGGCACAGTCTACTATGGCTACACCTTC | TRBJ1-2 | . | 15 | TRBV4-3 | .
CSVEQGLNYEQYF | TGCAGCGTTGAACAGGGATTGAACTACGAGCAGTACTTC | TRBJ2-7 | . | 13 | TRBV29-1 | once
CASSINIYSYEQYF | TGTGCCAGTAGTATCAACATCTACTCCTACGAGCAGTACTTC | TRBJ2-7 | . | 14 | TRBV19 | .
CASSLGTGVSGANVLTF | TGCGCCAGCAGCTTAGGGACAGGGGTCTCTGGGGCCAACGTCCTGACTTTC | TRBJ2-6 | TRBD1 | 17 | TRBV5-1 | .
CASYNRGLLDYGYTF | TGTGCCAGTTATAACAGGGGGCTGTTGGACTATGGCTACACCTTC | TRBJ1-2 | TRBD1 | 15 | TRBV6-1 | .
CAWSRDFNEKLFF | TGTGCCTGGTCCCGGGACTTTAATGAAAAACTGTTTTTT | TRBJ1-4 | . | 13 | TRBV30 | .
CASRYLDREEQFF | TGTGCCAGCAGATATCTTGACAGGGAAGAGCAGTTCTTC | TRBJ2-1 | TRBD1 | 13 | TRBV6-5 | .
CSVGLGEQFF | TGCAGCGTTGGACTCGGGGAGCAGTTCTTC | TRBJ2-1 | . | 10 | TRBV29-1 | .
CASSYSTSPNQPQHF | TGTGCCAGCAGTTACTCGACCAGTCCCAATCAGCCCCAGCATTTT | TRBJ1-5 | . | 15 | TRBV6-5 | .
CASSHKIMGTTNGNEQFF | TGTGCCAGCAGCCATAAAATTATGGGGACTACCAATGGGAATGAGCAGTTCTTC | TRBJ2-1 | TRBD2 | 18 | TRBV14 | .
CASKEGSANTGELFF | TGTGCCAGTAAGGAGGGTTCCGCGAACACCGGGGAGCTGTTTTTT | TRBJ2-2 | . | 15 | TRBV19 | .
CASSSGQGLEQYF | TGTGCCAGCAGCTCCGGACAGGGTCTCGAGCAGTACTTC | TRBJ2-7 | TRBD1 | 13 | TRBV5-6 | .
CASSNPHEQYF | TGTGCCAGCTCCAACCCCCACGAGCAGTACTTC | TRBJ2-7 | . | 11 | TRBV28 | .
CASSLTLASGRPQQFF | TGTGCCAGCAGTTTAACCCTCGCTAGCGGGAGGCCACAGCAGTTCTTC | TRBJ2-1 | TRBD2 | 16 | TRBV28 | .
CASRDIYEQYF | TGTGCCAGCAGGGACATCTACGAGCAGTACTTC | TRBJ2-7 | . | 11 | TRBV27 | .
CASSLLASEQFF | TGTGCCAGCAGCTTATTGGCGAGTGAGCAGTTCTTC | TRBJ2-1 | . | 12 | TRBV7-9 | .
CASSQGVVGGQYF | TGTGCCAGCAGCCAAGGGGTCGTCGGAGGGCAGTACTTC | TRBJ2-7 | . | 13 | TRBV14 | .
CASSRTGTRFGNTIYF | TGTGCCAGCAGCCGTACCGGGACACGTTTTGGAAACACCATATATTTT | TRBJ1-3 | . | 16 | TRBV5-6 | .
CASSRAGGPSYEQYF | TGTGCCAGTAGCCGAGCGGGAGGGCCGTCCTACGAGCAGTACTTC | TRBJ2-7 | TRBD2 | 15 | TRBV19 | .
CASGYGTGYTEAFF | TGTGCTAGTGGTTACGGGACAGGATACACTGAAGCTTTCTTT | TRBJ1-1 | TRBD1 | 14 | TRBV12-5 | few
CSAFQGSTYQPQHF | TGCAGCGCATTCCAGGGTTCGACCTATCAGCCCCAGCATTTT | TRBJ1-5 | . | 14 | TRBV29-1 | .
CASSLDRYANYGYTF | TGTGCCAGCAGCCTAGACCGCTATGCTAACTATGGCTACACCTTC | TRBJ1-2 | . | 15 | TRBV14 | .
CATKAGTNTGELFF | TGTGCCACAAAAGCGGGGACGAACACCGGGGAGCTGTTTTTT | TRBJ2-2 | TRBD2 | 14 | TRBV2 | .
CASREGATNEKLFF | TGTGCCAGCAGGGAGGGGGCGACTAATGAAAAACTGTTTTTT | TRBJ1-4 | TRBD1 | 14 | TRBV6-1 | .
CASSEVGRKAFF | TGTGCCAGCAGTGAAGTAGGCAGGAAAGCTTTCTTT | TRBJ1-1 | . | 12 | TRBV6-1 | .
CASSSPGGLNTEAFF | TGCGCCAGCAGCTCACCAGGGGGCCTAAACACTGAAGCTTTCTTT | TRBJ1-1 | TRBD1 | 15 | TRBV5-1 | once
CASSQLTLQPQHF | TGTGCCAGCAGCCAACTAACCCTCCAGCCCCAGCATTTT | TRBJ1-5 | . | 13 | TRBV6-1 | .
CASRNMGTEAFF | TGTGCCAGCCGAAACATGGGCACTGAAGCTTTCTTT | TRBJ1-1 | . | 12 | TRBV7-2 | few
CASSYSTGGVPGYTF | TGTGCCAGCAGTTACTCGACAGGGGGAGTTCCTGGCTACACCTTC | TRBJ1-2 | TRBD1 | 15 | TRBV6-5 | .
CASSETSGSSYNEQFF | TGTGCCAGCAGTGAGACTAGCGGGAGCTCTTACAATGAGCAGTTCTTC | TRBJ2-1 | TRBD2 | 16 | TRBV2 | .
CASSAAGLTDTQYF | TGTGCCAGCAGCGCAGCGGGACTCACAGATACGCAGTATTTT | TRBJ2-3 | TRBD2 | 14 | TRBV11-2 | .
CASSSSRTRRIYEQYF | TGTGCCAGCAGCTCCAGCCGGACTAGAAGAATCTACGAGCAGTACTTC | TRBJ2-7 | TRBD2 | 16 | TRBV7-2 | .